This record covers a single T cell receptor (beta chain). Antigen specificity is unknown. PCR employed 60 Vbeta and 13 Jbeta primers. The repertoire was sequenced with immunoSEQ multiplex PCR; TCRdb's copy has only in-frame clones and lacks some. The table includes fewer than 250,000 clones, 82% detected once. The data stem from a study of cytomegalovirus exposure and HLA in healthy donors. General study findings and limits: Analysis performed later showed TCR beta chains linked to HLA being more clonally expanded than equally common others.

Input material: PBMCs. The receptor was derived from a man aged 40-50 years in good health and CMV-seropositive.

The CDR3 region is CASSTGTGVRGTEAFF. CDR3 DNA sequence: TGTGCCAGCAGCACCGGGACAGGGGTTCGAGGCACTGAAGCTTTCTTT. This chain uses TRBV5-8 with TRBJ1-1, with 10 bases matching TRBD1. This CDR3 is built from 16 residues. Trimming took 4 bases from V and 4 from J; bases not matched to a gene: 10. CDR1 and CDR2 (germline): SGHTS, YDEGEE.